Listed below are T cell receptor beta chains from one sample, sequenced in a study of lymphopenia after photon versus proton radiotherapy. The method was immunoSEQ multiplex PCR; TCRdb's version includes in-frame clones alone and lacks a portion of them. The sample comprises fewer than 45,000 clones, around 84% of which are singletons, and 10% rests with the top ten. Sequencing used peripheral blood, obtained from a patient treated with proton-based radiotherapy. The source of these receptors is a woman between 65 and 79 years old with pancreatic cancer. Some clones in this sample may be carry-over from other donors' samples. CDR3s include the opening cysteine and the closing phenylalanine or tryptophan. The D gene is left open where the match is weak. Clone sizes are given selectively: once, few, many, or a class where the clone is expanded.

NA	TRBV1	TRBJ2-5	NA	CTSSQGIRGWGETQYF	TGCACCAGCAGCCAAGGCATCCGGGGGTGGGGAGAGACCCAGTACTTC
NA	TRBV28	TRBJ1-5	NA	CAAADSNQPQHF	TGTGCCGCGGCGGATAGCAATCAGCCCCAGCATTTT
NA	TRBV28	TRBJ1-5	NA	CASSLSWGTGNQPQHF	TGTGCCAGCAGTTTATCCTGGGGGACTGGGAATCAGCCCCAGCATTTT
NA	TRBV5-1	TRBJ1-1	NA	CASSLAAGLLEAFF	TGCGCCAGCAGCTTGGCCGCGGGTTTGCTTGAAGCTTTCTTT
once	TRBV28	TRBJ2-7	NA	CASSRSDGYEQYF	TGTGCCAGCAGCCGATCGGATGGCTACGAGCAGTACTTC
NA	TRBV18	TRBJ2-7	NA	CASSPETGSRYEQYF	TGTGCCAGCTCACCCGAAACAGGTTCACGCTACGAGCAGTACTTC
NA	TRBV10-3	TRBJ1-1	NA	CAIGGGGNTEAFF	TGTGCCATCGGGGGAGGAGGGAACACTGAAGCTTTCTTT
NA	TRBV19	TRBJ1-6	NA	CASSIWPQPLHF	TGTGCCAGTAGTATTTGGCCACAACCCCTCCACTTT
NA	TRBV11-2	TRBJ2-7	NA	CASSLGPRGSTYEQYF	TGTGCCAGCAGCTTAGGTCCCAGGGGCTCTACCTACGAGCAGTACTTC
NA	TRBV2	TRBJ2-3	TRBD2	CASSDVTSAVVTDTQYF	TGTGCCAGCAGTGACGTCACTAGCGCGGTCGTTACAGATACGCAGTATTTT
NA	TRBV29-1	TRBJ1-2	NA	CSVDKLGTLGEGYTF	TGCAGCGTTGACAAGTTAGGGACACTGGGAGAAGGCTACACCTTC
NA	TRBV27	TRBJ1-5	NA	CASSLSYQPQHF	TGTGCCAGCAGTTTATCATATCAGCCCCAGCATTTT
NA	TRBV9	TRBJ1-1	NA	CASSTSGGTEAFF	TGTGCCAGCAGCACTAGCGGGGGCACTGAAGCTTTCTTT
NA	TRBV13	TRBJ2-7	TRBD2	CASSFNPGTSGSESGEQYF	TGTGCCAGCAGCTTCAACCCGGGGACTAGCGGGAGTGAGTCAGGGGAGCAGTACTTC
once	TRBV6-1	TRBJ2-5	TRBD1	CASSDGTGGLRETQYF	TGTGCCAGCAGTGATGGTACAGGGGGTTTAAGGGAGACCCAGTACTTC
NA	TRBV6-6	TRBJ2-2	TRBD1	CASSSRDSTNTGELFF	TGTGCCAGCAGTTCCCGGGACAGCACGAACACCGGGGAGCTGTTTTTT
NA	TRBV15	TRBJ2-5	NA	CATSSTGQETQYF	TGTGCCACCAGCAGTACCGGCCAAGAGACCCAGTACTTC
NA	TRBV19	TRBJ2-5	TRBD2	CASSIDPRTSTQETQYF	TGTGCCAGTAGTATAGACCCCCGGACTAGCACCCAAGAGACCCAGTACTTC
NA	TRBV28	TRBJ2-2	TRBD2	CASSPGTRGTGELFF	TGTGCCAGCAGCCCCGGGACTAGAGGCACCGGGGAGCTGTTTTTT
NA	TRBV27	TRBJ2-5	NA	CASSLSNQETQYF	TGTGCCAGCAGTTTATCCAACCAAGAGACCCAGTACTTC
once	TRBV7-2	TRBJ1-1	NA	CASSLRRWFF	TGTGCCAGCAGCCTTAGGCGGTGGTTCTTT
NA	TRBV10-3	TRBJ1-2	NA	CVTRLLEYGYTF	TGTGTCACTCGACTGCTCGAGTATGGCTACACCTTC
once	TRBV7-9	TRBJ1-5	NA	CASSLGQGNVPQHF	TGTGCCAGCAGCTTAGGGCAGGGTAATGTTCCCCAGCATTTT
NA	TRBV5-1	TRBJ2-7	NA	CASSLGGAEQYF	TGCGCCAGCAGCTTGGGCGGTGCCGAGCAGTACTTC
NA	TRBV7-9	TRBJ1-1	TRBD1	CASSQSRQGATGEAFF	TGTGCCAGCAGCCAGAGTCGTCAGGGGGCTACGGGTGAAGCTTTCTTT
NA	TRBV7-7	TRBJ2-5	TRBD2	CASSPVGLAGETQYF	TGTGCTAGCAGCCCGGTCGGACTAGCTGGAGAGACCCAGTACTTC
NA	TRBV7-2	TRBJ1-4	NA	CASSENGQLNEKLFF	TGTGCCAGCAGCGAGAATGGGCAGCTAAATGAAAAACTGTTTTTT
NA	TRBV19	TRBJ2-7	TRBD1	CASSTSGTGTSYEQYF	TGTGCCAGTAGCACCTCCGGGACAGGTACTAGCTACGAGCAGTACTTC
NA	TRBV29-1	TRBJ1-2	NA	CSGEDSGRDGYTF	TGCAGCGGTGAAGACAGCGGCAGGGATGGCTACACCTTC
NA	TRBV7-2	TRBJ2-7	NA	CASSLVSKGERQYF	TGTGCCAGCAGCCTAGTATCTAAGGGGGAAAGGCAGTACTTC
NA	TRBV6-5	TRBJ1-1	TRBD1	CASSYKEYGTGVAFF	TGTGCCAGCAGTTACAAGGAGTATGGGACAGGGGTAGCTTTCTTT
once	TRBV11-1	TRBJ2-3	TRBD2	CASSGGLAGGSDTQYF	TGTGCCAGCAGCGGGGGACTAGCGGGAGGATCAGATACGCAGTATTTT
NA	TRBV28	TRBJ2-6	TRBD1	CASSRHRGPASGANVLTF	TGTGCCAGCAGCAGGCACAGGGGACCCGCCTCTGGGGCCAACGTCCTGACTTTC
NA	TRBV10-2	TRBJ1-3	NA	CASSEQAGHGNTIYF	TGCGCCAGCAGTGAGCAGGCAGGACATGGAAACACCATATATTTT
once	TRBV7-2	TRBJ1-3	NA	CASSLDPGGGNTIYF	TGTGCCAGCAGCTTAGATCCGGGCGGCGGAAACACCATATATTTT
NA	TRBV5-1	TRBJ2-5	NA	CASSFNVETQYF	TGCGCCAGCAGCTTTAACGTGGAGACCCAGTACTTC
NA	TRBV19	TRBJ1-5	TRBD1	CATRTGDQPQHF	TGTGCCACCAGGACAGGGGACCAGCCCCAGCATTTT
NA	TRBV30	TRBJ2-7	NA	CAWARTPSSYEQYF	TGTGCCTGGGCCCGGACTCCGAGCTCCTACGAGCAGTACTTC
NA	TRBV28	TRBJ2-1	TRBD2	CASSFRDYGNNEQFF	TGTGCCAGCAGTTTCCGGGACTACGGGAACAATGAGCAGTTCTTC
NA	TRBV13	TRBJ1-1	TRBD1	CASSSTGEVEAFF	TGTGCCAGCAGCTCGACAGGGGAGGTTGAAGCTTTCTTT
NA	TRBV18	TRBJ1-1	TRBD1	CASSPRLAGGLNTEAFF	TGTGCCAGCTCACCGAGGCTGGCAGGGGGGTTGAACACTGAAGCTTTCTTT
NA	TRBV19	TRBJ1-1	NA	CASSTSGARAFF	TGTGCCAGTAGTACCTCAGGGGCGAGGGCTTTCTTT
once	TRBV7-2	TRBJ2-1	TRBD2	CASSEGLAGKNEQFF	TGTGCCAGCAGCGAAGGACTAGCGGGGAAGAATGAGCAGTTCTTC
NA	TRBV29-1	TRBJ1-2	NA	CSVESGYTF	TGCAGCGTTGAATCCGGCTACACCTTC
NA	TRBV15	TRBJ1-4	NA	CATSRDDFQNPGDEKLFF	TGTGCCACCAGCAGAGATGACTTCCAAAATCCAGGCGATGAAAAACTGTTTTTT
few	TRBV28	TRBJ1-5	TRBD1	CASSLTGQGSSNQPQHF	TGTGCCAGCAGTTTAACCGGACAGGGAAGTAGCAATCAGCCCCAGCATTTT
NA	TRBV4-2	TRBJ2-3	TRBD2	CASSQGARAGVGDTQYF	TGTGCCAGCAGCCAAGGGGCTAGGGCGGGAGTGGGAGATACGCAGTATTTT
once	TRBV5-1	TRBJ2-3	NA	CASSPSYAQDTQYF	TGCGCCAGCAGCCCATCGTATGCGCAAGATACGCAGTATTTT
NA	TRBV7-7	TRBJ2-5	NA	CASSLSSGIWETQYF	TGTGCTAGCAGCTTATCCTCGGGCATCTGGGAGACCCAGTACTTC
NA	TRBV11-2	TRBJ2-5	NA	CASSADGNLQETQYF	TGTGCCAGCAGCGCCGACGGGAACCTCCAAGAGACCCAGTACTTC
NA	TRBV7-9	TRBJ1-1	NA	CASSFAPDRNTEAFF	TGTGCCAGCAGCTTCGCACCGGACAGGAACACTGAAGCTTTCTTT
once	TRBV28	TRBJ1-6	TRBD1	CASSLSTGDSPLHF	TGTGCCAGCAGTCTCTCAACAGGGGATTCACCCCTCCACTTT
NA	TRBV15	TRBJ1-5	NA	CATSRDGLKDQPQHF	TGTGCCACCAGCAGAGATGGCCTTAAGGATCAGCCCCAGCATTTT
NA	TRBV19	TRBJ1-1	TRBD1	CASSPSDRGQTEAFF	TGTGCCAGTAGTCCGTCTGACAGGGGGCAAACTGAAGCTTTCTTT
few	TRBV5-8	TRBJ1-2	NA	CASSRPETPYGYTF	TGTGCCAGCAGCAGGCCAGAGACCCCCTATGGCTACACCTTC
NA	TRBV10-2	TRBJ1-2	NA	CASSTTDTLYGYTF	TGCGCCAGCAGTACTACCGACACCCTCTATGGCTACACCTTC
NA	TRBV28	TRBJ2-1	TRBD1	CASSPWGQNNEQFF	TGTGCCAGCAGTCCCTGGGGACAGAACAATGAGCAGTTCTTC
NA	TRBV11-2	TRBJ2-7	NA	CASSLLNYEQYF	TGTGCCAGCAGCTTACTCAACTACGAGCAGTACTTC